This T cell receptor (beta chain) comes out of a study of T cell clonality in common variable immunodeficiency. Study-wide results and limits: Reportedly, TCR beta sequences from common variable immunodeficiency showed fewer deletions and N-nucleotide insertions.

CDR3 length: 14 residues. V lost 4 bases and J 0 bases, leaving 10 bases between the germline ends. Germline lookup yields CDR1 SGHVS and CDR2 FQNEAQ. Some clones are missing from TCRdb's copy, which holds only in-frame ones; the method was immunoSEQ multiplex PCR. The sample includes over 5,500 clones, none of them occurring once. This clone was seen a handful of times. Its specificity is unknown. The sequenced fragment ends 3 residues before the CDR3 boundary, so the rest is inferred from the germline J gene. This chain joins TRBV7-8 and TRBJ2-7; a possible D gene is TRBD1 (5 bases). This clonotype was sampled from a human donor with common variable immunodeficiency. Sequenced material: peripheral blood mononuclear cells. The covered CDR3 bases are TGTGCCAGCAGCTCGGACATGGACTCCTACGAG. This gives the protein CASSSDMDSYE. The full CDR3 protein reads CASSSDMDSYEQYF. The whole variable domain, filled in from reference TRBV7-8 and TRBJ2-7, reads GAGVSQSPRYKVAKRGQDVALRCDPISGHVSLFWYQQALGQGPEFLTYFQNEAQLDKSGLPSDRFFAERPEGSVSTLKIQRTQQEDSAVYLCASSSDMDSYEQYFGPGTRLTVT.